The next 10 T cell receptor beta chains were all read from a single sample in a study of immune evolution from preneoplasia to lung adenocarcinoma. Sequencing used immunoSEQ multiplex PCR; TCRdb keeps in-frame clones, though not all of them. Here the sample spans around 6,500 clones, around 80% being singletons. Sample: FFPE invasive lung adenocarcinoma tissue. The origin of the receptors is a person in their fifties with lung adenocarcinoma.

CDR3 protein: CASSRTPSNQPQHF. CDR3 DNA: TGTGCCAGCAGCCGGACACCCAGCAATCAGCCCCAGCATTTT. V is TRBV6-6 and J is TRBJ1-5, with D possibly being TRBD1 (5 bases). The germline V and J ends were trimmed by 6 bases and 1 base, with 10 bases remaining between them. The length of the CDR3 is 14 residues. Germline V lookup: CDR1 MNHNY, CDR2 SVGAGI (reference sequence).

CDR3 sequence reads: CASIKGSNTGELFF. CDR3 in DNA: TGTGCCAGCATAAAGGGGTCGAACACCGGGGAGCTGTTTTTT. The V and J genes are TRBV28 and TRBJ2-2; tentatively, D is TRBD1 (5 bases). V lost 7 bases and J lost 0, with 9 bases in between. This CDR3 region has 14 residues. Germline V gene data show CDR1 as MDHEN and CDR2 as SYDVKM.

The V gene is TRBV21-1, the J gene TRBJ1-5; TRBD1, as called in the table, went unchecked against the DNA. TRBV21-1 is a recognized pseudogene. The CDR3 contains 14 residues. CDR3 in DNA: TGTGCCAGCAGCAAGGCCAGGGTCAATCAGCCCCAGCATTTT. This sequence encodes CASSKARVNQPQHF.

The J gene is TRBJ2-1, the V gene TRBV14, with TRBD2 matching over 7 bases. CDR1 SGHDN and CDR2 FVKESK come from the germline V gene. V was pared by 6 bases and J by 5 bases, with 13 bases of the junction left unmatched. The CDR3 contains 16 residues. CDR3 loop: CASSPPGGRKNNEQFF. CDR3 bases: TGTGCCAGCAGTCCCCCCGGGGGGAGGAAAAACAATGAGCAGTTCTTC.

The CDR3 reads CATRGQEGVEQYF. CDR3 nucleotides: TGTGCCACCAGGGGACAGGAGGGTGTCGAGCAGTACTTC. The chain uses TRBV10-3 and TRBJ2-7; 8 nucleotides match TRBD1. V shed 10 bases, J shed 6 bases, and the junction held 11 bases outside the gene matches. The germline CDR1 and CDR2 sequences are ENHRY and SYGVKD. The length of the CDR3 is 13 residues.

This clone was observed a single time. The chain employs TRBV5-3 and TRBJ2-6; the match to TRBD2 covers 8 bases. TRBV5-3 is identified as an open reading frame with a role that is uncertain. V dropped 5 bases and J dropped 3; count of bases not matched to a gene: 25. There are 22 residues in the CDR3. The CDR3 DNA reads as TGTGCCAGAAGTCCTTTTGAGCTAGCGGGCATCCCCTCTCTCTGTGGGGCCAACGTCCTGACTTTC. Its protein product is CARSPFELAGIPSLCGANVLTF.

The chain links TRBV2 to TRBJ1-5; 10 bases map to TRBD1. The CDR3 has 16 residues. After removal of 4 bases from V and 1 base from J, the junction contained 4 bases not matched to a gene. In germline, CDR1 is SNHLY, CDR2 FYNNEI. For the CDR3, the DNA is TGTGCCAGCAGTGGGACAGGGGGTGTGAGCAATCAGCCCCAGCATTTT. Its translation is CASSGTGGVSNQPQHF. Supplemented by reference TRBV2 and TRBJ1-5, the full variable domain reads EPEVTQTPSHQVTQMGQEVILRCVPISNHLYFYWYRQILGQKVEFLVSFYNNEISEKSEIFDDQFSVERPDGSNFTLKIRSTKLEDSAMYFCASSGTGGVSNQPQHFGDGTRLSIL.

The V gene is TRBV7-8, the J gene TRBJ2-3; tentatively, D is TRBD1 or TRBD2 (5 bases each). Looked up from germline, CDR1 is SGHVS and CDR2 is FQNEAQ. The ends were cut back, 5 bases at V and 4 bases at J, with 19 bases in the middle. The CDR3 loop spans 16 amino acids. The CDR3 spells CASSPGTSIGSDTQYF. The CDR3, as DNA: TGTGCCAGCAGCCCCGGGACCTCCATTGGGTCAGATACGCAGTATTTT.

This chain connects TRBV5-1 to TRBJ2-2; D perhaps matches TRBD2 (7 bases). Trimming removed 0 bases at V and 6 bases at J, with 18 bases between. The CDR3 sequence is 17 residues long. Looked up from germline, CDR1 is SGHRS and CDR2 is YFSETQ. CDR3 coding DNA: TGCGCCAGCAGCTTGGCCGGGGGGCTAGAAGTCGCCGGGGAGCTGTTTTTT. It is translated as CASSLAGGLEVAGELFF.

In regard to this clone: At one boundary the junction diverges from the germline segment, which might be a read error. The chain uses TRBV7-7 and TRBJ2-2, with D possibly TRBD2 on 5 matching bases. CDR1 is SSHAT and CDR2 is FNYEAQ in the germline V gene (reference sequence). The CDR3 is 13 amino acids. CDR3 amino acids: CASSLDWAGELFF. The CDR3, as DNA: TGTGCTAGCAGCTTGGACTGGGCGGGGGAGCTGTTTTTT.